These T cell receptor beta chains were read from a single sample in a study of T cell responses to AZD1222 COVID-19 vaccine. Sequenced by immunoSEQ multiplex PCR; TCRdb stores in-frame clones only, minus some. Of approximately 190,000 clones listed, around 94% are singletons. Sequenced material: peripheral blood, taken on day 0 of AZD1222 vaccination. Receptors originate from an adult in good health. The CDR3 runs from the conserved cysteine through the conserved F or W. Fields, in order: clone size, J gene, D gene, V gene, CDR3 protein, CDR3 DNA. D genes are given only for firm matches. Clone size is not always given. Where it is, it says once, few, many or a class for expanded clones.

>.|TRBJ2-1|TRBD2|TRBV24-1
CATSDPSWASGEEEQFF
TGTGCCACCAGTGATCCCTCGTGGGCTAGCGGGGAGGAGGAGCAGTTCTTC
>.|TRBJ1-4|.|TRBV4-3
CASSRRLGEKLFF
TGCGCCAGCAGCCGTCGCCTAGGGGAAAAACTGTTTTTT
>.|TRBJ2-3|TRBD2|TRBV10-3
CAIRDGLAGGTSTDTQYF
TGTGCCATCAGAGATGGACTAGCGGGGGGAACTAGCACAGATACGCAGTATTTT
>.|TRBJ1-2|TRBD1|TRBV29-1
CSVEHPGQGNYGYTF
TGCAGCGTTGAACATCCGGGACAGGGTAACTATGGCTACACCTTC
>.|TRBJ1-4|TRBD1|TRBV4-3
CASSQVSQGAANEKLFF
TGCGCCAGCAGCCAAGTCTCACAGGGGGCAGCTAATGAAAAACTGTTTTTT
>.|TRBJ2-2|.|TRBV9
CASSATGNTGELFF
TGTGCCAGCAGCGCGACAGGGAACACCGGGGAGCTGTTTTTT
>.|TRBJ2-3|TRBD1|TRBV7-3
CASSTTGEPTDTQYF
TGTGCCAGCAGCACGACAGGGGAACCCACAGATACGCAGTATTTT
>.|TRBJ1-2|TRBD1|TRBV9
CASSGPGQGEANYGYTF
TGTGCCAGCAGCGGACCCGGACAGGGGGAAGCTAACTATGGCTACACCTTC
>.|TRBJ1-1|.|TRBV5-1
CASRIDTEAFF
TGCGCCAGCAGAATAGACACTGAAGCTTTCTTT
>.|TRBJ2-2|.|TRBV19
CASSLRPPAATRGTGELFF
TGTGCCAGTAGTCTAAGGCCCCCCGCGGCCACACGGGGCACCGGGGAGCTGTTTTTT
>.|TRBJ2-3|TRBD2|TRBV4-2
CASSLAVGTSGATDTQYF
TGTGCCAGCAGCCTCGCCGTTGGGACTAGCGGGGCCACAGATACGCAGTATTTT
>.|TRBJ2-3|TRBD2|TRBV5-1
CASSFSGVTDTQYF
TGCGCCAGCAGCTTTAGCGGGGTCACAGATACGCAGTATTTT
>.|TRBJ2-5|TRBD2|TRBV11-3
CASSPGTNQETQYF
TGTGCCAGCAGCCCGGGGACTAACCAAGAGACCCAGTACTTC
>.|TRBJ1-2|.|TRBV28
CASSSPGLNGYTF
TGTGCCAGCAGTTCCCCGGGACTCAATGGCTACACCTTC
>.|TRBJ2-7|TRBD1|TRBV2
CASKTGIEQYF
TGTGCCAGCAAGACAGGGATCGAGCAGTACTTC
>.|TRBJ1-1|.|TRBV28
CASRPTGLTEAFF
TGTGCCAGCAGACCCACAGGGCTCACTGAAGCTTTCTTT
>.|TRBJ1-1|.|TRBV19
CASSISEVGAFF
TGTGCCAGTAGTATTTCAGAGGTAGGAGCTTTCTTT
>.|TRBJ1-3|.|TRBV19
CASSATRVSGNTIYF
TGTGCCAGTAGTGCGACACGCGTCTCTGGAAACACCATATATTTT
>once|TRBJ1-5|.|TRBV9
CASSASLHQPQHF
TGTGCCAGCAGCGCCTCCTTACATCAGCCCCAGCATTTT
>once|TRBJ2-7|TRBD1|TRBV2
CASSFYGQGEYEQYF
TGTGCCAGCAGTTTCTACGGACAGGGCGAATACGAGCAGTACTTC